This T cell receptor beta chain was sequenced in a study of T cells in Graves' hyperthyroidism and ophthalmopathy (dated by TCRdb to the late 2010s). Regarding the research as a whole: Peripheral blood was sampled at the time of initial diagnosis, prior to any treatment. TCR V-J signatures able to tell the groups apart were searched for in a discovery cohort of 100 or so patients, of whom around 42 had Graves' ophthalmopathy and around 57 had stable Graves' hyperthyroidism. The approximately 98 discovery patients were randomly divided into training and test sets at a 7:3 ratio. According to the paper, TCR Vbeta CDR3 sequencing was carried out on about 140 peripheral blood samples, which came from around 43 ophthalmopathy, around 74 hyperthyroidism and roughly 17 progressor patients. An independent validation cohort of under 20 hyperthyroidism patients and over 15 patients who later progressed to ophthalmopathy tested prospective prediction of ophthalmopathy. The study also compared thyroid tissue and blood T-cell repertoires from five or six Graves' hyperthyroidism patients. After blood sampling, hyperthyroidism patients were treated with methimazole at a starting dose of 30 mg daily, and ophthalmopathy patients were treated with high-dose intravenous methylprednisolone.

Spanning cysteine to phenylalanine, the CDR3 consists of 16 amino acids. Only CDR3 DNA is held: 48 bases, read in frame from base 1. Based on the germline V gene (reference sequence), the CDR1 and CDR2 sequences are LGHDT and YNNKEL. V gives up 2 bases and J gives up 3 bases, and the segment between their germline ends measures 13 bases. General findings and caveats noted by the study authors: No statistical method was used to fix the sample size in advance, and group allocation was not hidden from the investigators. In validation, progression to ophthalmopathy was predicted by the model with more than 65% sensitivity and around 76% specificity, a median of roughly 6 months before onset. Most expanded thyroid clonotypes (frequency above 0.001) were also detected in blood, suggesting blood repertoires may reflect thyroid immune responses. In cross-validation, a model built on a 13 V-J signature told ophthalmopathy apart from stable hyperthyroidism with 85% to 90% sensitivity and around 84% specificity, and in testing the same model reached 80%/75%.

Concerning this clonotype: Its specific antigen is unknown. Base qualities are missing; no much larger clone stands one base away.

TCR beta CDR3 regions were amplified from RNA transcripts. The TCR CDR3 was subjected to a first round of RT-PCR using the HTBI primer set and the Qiagen OneStep RT-PCR kit. A second multiplex PCR round built the libraries, followed by size selection and purification. The libraries were sequenced on an Illumina HiSeq2000 using paired-end 100 bp reads. From the authors' description of their analysis: SOAPnuke was used to process the raw data, throwing out any read that contained adapters or uncalled bases, had a mean Phred below 15, or lacked an exact constant-primer or identifier match. COPE v1.2.5 was used to merge the high-quality paired reads, and each unique nucleotide sequence was defined as a clonotype. MiTCR v1.1 was used to align the clonotypes against IMGT TRBV, TRBD and TRBJ reference segments. Analysis was restricted to V-J combinations with a frequency above 0.0001, which covered roughly 99% of repertoires. A TCS score was defined as the ratio of F50 (clonal expansion) to E x V (chaos), with BLOSUM62-based TCRdist applied between CDR3 peptides within each V-J. Welch's t-statistics and random forest reduced some 510 V-J features to 13, which were used in a naive Bayes classifier (R e1071). The public reads were run again by TCRdb, first through fastp at Q25 and then through MiXCR, and only productive beta chains were kept. Rows are unified per CDR3 protein, each entry keeping the most common DNA and genes. The V and J calls and clone size are TCRdb's, not the authors'. In all, the sample holds around 340,000 distinct CDR3 sequences, and roughly a fifth of those were seen once. In total, the top ten clones hold 50% of the sample.

A patient counted as having stable Graves' hyperthyroidism if no progression to ophthalmopathy occurred over 18 months of follow-up. The hyperthyroidism patients were between 18 and 65 years old and newly diagnosed, with a disease duration of less than 2 months. Patients with uncontrolled infections, other autoimmune diseases, pregnancy or lactation were excluded. Diagnoses relied on clinical symptoms, serum thyroxine and TRAb, thyroid ultrasound and orbital computed tomography. Ficoll-Paque density gradient centrifugation was used to isolate PBMCs from about 9.4 ml of fresh peripheral blood. Trizol reagent was used to extract total RNA, and RNA quality was then checked on an Agilent 2100 Bioanalyzer.

This receptor chain uses TRBV3-1 and TRBJ2-2; the D element could tentatively be TRBD1 or TRBD2, as 5 bases agree for each. This TCR was recovered from a woman in her forties or fifties with Graves' hyperthyroidism. What was sequenced was blood. The CDR3 region reads CASSQPTGRDTGELFF. The nucleotide sequence reads TGTGCCAGCAGCCAACCGACGGGACGGGACACCGGGGAGCTGTTTTTT.